The 18 T cell receptor beta chains reported below all come from one sample, sequenced in a study of radiotherapy plus CTLA-4 blockade in lung cancer. The table came from immunoSEQ multiplex PCR; TCRdb's copy has only in-frame clones and leaves some out. This sample has 52,000 or so clones, with approximately 80% found just once. The specimen was peripheral blood, collected from a patient treated with radiotherapy plus ipilimumab. These receptors all come from a human donor with non-small cell lung cancer whose response to radiotherapy plus ipilimumab could not be evaluated.

In nucleotides, the CDR3 is TGTGCCAGCAGTTTCGTCGACAGGGTTCGTAGCTATGGCTACACCTTC. Encoded protein: CASSFVDRVRSYGYTF. The V call is TRBV27, the J call TRBJ1-2; TRBD1 agrees at 7 bases. V trimming: 3 bases; J trimming: 4 bases; junction bases outside the gene matches: 11. The CDR3 sequence is 16 residues long. Germline CDR1 reads MNHEY; CDR2 reads SMNVEV (reference sequence).

This chain links TRBV28 with TRBJ1-2; perhaps TRBD1 as D (6 bases). V shed 2 bases and J shed 8 bases, with 9 bases lying between them. Germline lookup yields CDR1 MDHEN and CDR2 SYDVKM. This CDR3 has 12 residues. The CDR3, as DNA: TGTGCCAGCAGTTTAATTGACAGGGGCTACACCTTC. It yields the protein CASSLIDRGYTF.

The J gene is TRBJ1-2, the V gene TRBV7-2, with 11 bases that match TRBD1. V gave up 3 bases and J gave up 7 bases; unmatched junction bases: 1. The CDR3 loop spans 13 amino acids. CDR1 and CDR2 (germline): SGHTA, FQGNSA. CDR3 in DNA: TGTGCCAGCAGCTTTGGGACAGGGGGTGGCTACACCTTC. It specifies CASSFGTGGGYTF.

This chain links TRBV7-2 with TRBJ2-1, with 10 bases that match TRBD2. Germline V gene sequence: CDR1 SGHTA, CDR2 FQGNSA. With 1 base clipped from V and 3 bases from J, the junction kept 3 bases outside the gene matches. The CDR3 loop spans 16 amino acids. The CDR3 spells CASSLGSGGLYNEQFF. CDR3 DNA sequence: TGTGCCAGCAGCTTAGGTAGCGGGGGGCTCTACAATGAGCAGTTCTTC. Combining the CDR3 with reference TRBV7-2 and TRBJ2-1 gives the whole variable domain GAGVSQSPSNKVTEKGKDVELRCDPISGHTALYWYRQSLGQGLEFLIYFQGNSAPDKSGLPSDRFSAERTGGSVSTLTIQRTQQEDSAVYLCASSLGSGGLYNEQFFGPGTRLTVL.

The chain carries TRBV11-2 and TRBJ1-3, with D possibly being TRBD1 (5 bases). CDR3 size: 17 residues. Germline values: CDR1 SGHAT, CDR2 FQNNGV. V lost 7 bases, J lost 0 bases, and 19 bases lay in between. CDR3 amino acids: CASTQGAGSFSGNTIYF. The CDR3 nucleotides are TGTGCCAGCACCCAAGGGGCAGGGTCCTTCTCTGGAAACACCATATATTTT.

The V call is TRBV7-2, the J call TRBJ1-2, with D perhaps TRBD1 (5 bases). Trimming cost V 0 bases and J 4 bases, with 9 bases left between them. Germline-derived CDR1 and CDR2 are SGHTA and FQGNSA. The CDR3 spans 14 residues. CDR3 sequence: CASSLASGGYGYTF. The CDR3 bases are TGTGCCAGCAGCTTAGCTTCGGGGGGCTATGGCTACACCTTC. Together with reference TRBV7-2 and TRBJ1-2, the CDR3 gives the full variable domain: GAGVSQSPSNKVTEKGKDVELRCDPISGHTALYWYRQSLGQGLEFLIYFQGNSAPDKSGLPSDRFSAERTGGSVSTLTIQRTQQEDSAVYLCASSLASGGYGYTFGSGTRLTVV.

In regard to this clone: The same CDR3 arises from other DNA sequences in this sample as well. The chain links TRBV19 to TRBJ2-7; weak D call: TRBD2 (6 bases). The CDR3 runs to 13 residues. Germline V gene sequence: CDR1 LNHDA, CDR2 SQIVND (reference sequence). Trimming removed 3 bases from V and 10 bases from J, with 16 bases in between. CDR3 nucleotide sequence: TGTGCCAGTAGTATCAAAGAGGGACTGGGCCAGTACTTC. Its protein is CASSIKEGLGQYF.

CDR3 nucleotide sequence: TGTGCCTGGAGGAAGCGGGACACCATATATTTT. Translated, it gives CAWRKRDTIYF. The genes are TRBV30 and TRBJ1-3; no reliable D call. The CDR3 sequence is 11 residues long. Germline V CDR1 and CDR2: GTSNPN, SVGIG (reference sequence). V lost 3 bases to trimming and J lost 8 bases, with 8 bases between them.

This chain joins TRBV28 and TRBJ1-1; the D gene is possibly TRBD1 (6 bases). CDR3 length: 15 residues. Deletions cut 4 bases from V and 2 bases from J, with 14 bases between. Germline V gene data show CDR1 as MDHEN and CDR2 as SYDVKM. CDR3 nucleotide sequence: TGTGCCAGCAGTTCCCACAGGGACCTAAACACTGAAGCTTTCTTT. It specifies CASSSHRDLNTEAFF.

The chain links TRBV2 to TRBJ2-7; 12 bases are shared with TRBD2. The CDR3 runs to 15 residues. V lost 1 base to trimming and J lost 8 bases; unmatched junction nucleotides: 6. Looked up from germline, CDR1 is SNHLY and CDR2 is FYNNEI. The CDR3 loop is CASSEVPSGRAKQYF. DNA for the CDR3: TGTGCCAGCAGTGAAGTCCCTAGCGGGAGGGCGAAGCAGTACTTC.

The chain joins TRBV6-4 to TRBJ2-2; 9 positions agree with TRBD1. Germline V gene lookup returns CDR1 MRHNA and CDR2 SNTAGT. V was clipped by 8 bases and J by 5 bases; unmatched bases: 9. There are 15 residues in the CDR3. This CDR3 is CASVAGTGRTGELFF. The CDR3 DNA reads TGTGCCAGCGTAGCAGGGACAGGGAGGACCGGGGAGCTGTTTTTT.

The gene calls are TRBV28 and TRBJ1-2; D is uncertain. The V gene's germline CDR1 is MDHEN and CDR2 SYDVKM. The CDR3 has 12 amino acids. V gave up 6 bases and J gave up 2 bases, with 7 bases separating them. The CDR3 DNA reads TGTGCCAGCAGCCCCCAGAACTATGGCTACACCTTC. This codes for CASSPQNYGYTF.

The chain employs TRBV7-2 and TRBJ2-3; D is perhaps TRBD1 (7 bases). Looked up from germline, CDR1 is SGHTA and CDR2 is FQGNSA. V dropped 2 bases and J dropped 8 bases, with 17 bases sitting between them. The CDR3 runs 15 residues. The CDR3 is CASSLKGQGGGTQYF. The CDR3 region has the DNA TGTGCCAGCAGCTTAAAGGGGCAGGGGGGCGGTACGCAGTATTTT.

V and J are TRBV19 and TRBJ1-1, with TRBD1 matching over 9 bases. V trimming: 7 bases; J trimming: 0 bases; junction bases outside the gene matches: 6. The CDR3 consists of 15 residues. Germline assignment: CDR1 LNHDA and CDR2 SQIVND (reference sequence). The CDR3 is CASTTGGSLNTEAFF. The CDR3 nucleotides are TGTGCCAGTACGACAGGGGGGTCGTTGAACACTGAAGCTTTCTTT. Full variable domain (missing parts from reference TRBV19 and TRBJ1-1): DGGITQSPKYLFRKEGQNVTLSCEQNLNHDAMYWYRQDPGQGLRLIYYSQIVNDFQKGDIAEGYSVSREKKESFPLTVTSAQKNPTAFYLCASTTGGSLNTEAFFGQGTRLTVV.

The V gene is TRBV19, the J gene TRBJ2-7, with D tentatively TRBD1 (5 bases). The germline V gene encodes CDR1 LNHDA and CDR2 SQIVND (reference sequence). The CDR3 extends over 14 amino acids. Trimming took 5 bases from V and 1 from J, leaving 12 bases between them. The DNA for the CDR3 is TGTGCCAGTAGTTTAGGGGCGCAGTCCTACGAGCAGTACTTC. Amino acid sequence: CASSLGAQSYEQYF.

The rearrangement links TRBV28 to TRBJ1-5, with a possible D match to TRBD1 (5 bases). The V and J ends lost 2 bases and 0 bases respectively, with 14 bases between them. The CDR3 has 17 residues. The V gene's germline CDR1 is MDHEN and CDR2 SYDVKM. CDR3 protein: CASSLGQGRVSNQPQHF. The CDR3 nucleotides are TGTGCCAGCAGTTTAGGGCAGGGTAGGGTTAGCAATCAGCCCCAGCATTTT.

This clone came up once. The rearrangement uses TRBV5-4 and TRBJ2-1, with 9 bases fitting TRBD2. Germline loops: CDR1 SGHNT, CDR2 YYREEE (reference sequence). V gave up 4 bases and J gave up 4 bases; unmatched junction bases: 6. The CDR3 consists of 15 residues. The CDR3 DNA is TGTGCCAGCAGCCGCGGGGGGGCCGGGTACAATGAGCAGTTCTTC. Translating it yields CASSRGGAGYNEQFF. The whole variable domain, filled in from reference TRBV5-4 and TRBJ2-1, reads ETGVTQSPTHLIKTRGQQVTLRCSSQSGHNTVSWYQQALGQGPQFIFQYYREEENGRGNFPPRFSGLQFPNYSSELNVNALELDDSALYLCASSRGGAGYNEQFFGPGTRLTVL.

The chain employs TRBV5-1 and TRBJ2-2, with 7 bases aligning to TRBD2. J was trimmed by 0 bases and V by 2 bases; bases with no gene match: 1. Per the germline V gene, CDR1 is SGHRS and CDR2 is YFSETQ. This CDR3 region has 15 residues. CDR3 amino acids: CASSLTSANTGELFF. The CDR3 DNA sequence: TGCGCCAGCAGCTTAACTAGCGCGAACACCGGGGAGCTGTTTTTT. The complete variable domain, with remaining parts taken from reference TRBV5-1 and TRBJ2-2, reads KAGVTQTPRYLIKTRGQQVTLSCSPISGHRSVSWYQQTPGQGLQFLFEYFSETQRNKGNFPGRFSGRQFSNSRSEMNVSTLELGDSALYLCASSLTSANTGELFFGEGSRLTVL.